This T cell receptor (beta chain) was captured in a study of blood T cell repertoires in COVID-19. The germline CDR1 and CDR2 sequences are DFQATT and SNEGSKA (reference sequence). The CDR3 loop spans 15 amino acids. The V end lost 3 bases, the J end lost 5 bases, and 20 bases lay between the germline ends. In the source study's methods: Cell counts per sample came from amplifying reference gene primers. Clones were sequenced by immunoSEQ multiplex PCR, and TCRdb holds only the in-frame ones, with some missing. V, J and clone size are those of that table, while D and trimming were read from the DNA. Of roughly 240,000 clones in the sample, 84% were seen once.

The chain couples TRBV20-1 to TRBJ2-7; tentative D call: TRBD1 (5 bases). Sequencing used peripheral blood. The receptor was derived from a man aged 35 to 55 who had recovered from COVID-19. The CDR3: CSASNSGSAKDEQYF. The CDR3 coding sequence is TGCAGTGCTAGTAATTCAGGGTCCGCAAAAGACGAGCAGTACTTC.